These 30 T cell receptor beta chains share one sample of origin, sequenced in a study of cytomegalovirus exposure and HLA in healthy donors. PCR primers comprised 60 Vbeta and 13 Jbeta primers. Clones were sequenced by immunoSEQ multiplex PCR, and TCRdb holds only the in-frame ones, with some missing. The sample yields about 200,000 clones, 60% to 85% seen once. The sequencing input was PBMCs. The receptors stem from a girl aged 10 to 17 in good health and CMV-seropositive.

This clone was picked up one time. The chain combines TRBV27 with TRBJ1-4; TRBD1 matches at 10 bases. Germline-derived CDR1 and CDR2 are MNHEY and SMNVEV (reference sequence). Losses at the gene ends were 5 bases for V and 8 bases for J; bases not matched to a gene: 11. CDR3 size: 16 residues. The DNA for the CDR3 is TGTGCCAGCAGTCGACAGGGGGCGCCGGGGAAGGAAAAACTGTTTTTT. Protein: CASSRQGAPGKEKLFF.

This rearrangement joins TRBV10-3 to TRBJ2-7; TRBD1 matches at 10 bases. The junction had 5 bases not matched to a gene; V was cut back by 4 bases and J by 2 bases. The CDR3 covers 15 residues. CDR1 is ENHRY, CDR2 SYGVKD, per germline. The CDR3 spells CAISGTGTGAYEQYF. CDR3 DNA: TGTGCCATCAGTGGGACCGGGACAGGGGCCTACGAGCAGTACTTC.

The V gene is TRBV9, the J gene TRBJ2-2, with 9 bases fitting TRBD2. Germline CDR1 reads SGDLS; CDR2 reads YYNGEE. The CDR3 spans 14 residues. With V trimmed by 4 bases and J by 6 bases, 4 bases remained unmatched. The CDR3 nucleotides are TGTGCCAGCAGCAGCGGGGGGATATCCGGGGAGCTGTTTTTT. Its translation: CASSSGGISGELFF.

V usage is TRBV6-5 and J usage is TRBJ1-3; tentative D call: TRBD1 (6 bases). Germline V gene data show CDR1 as MNHEY and CDR2 as SVGAGI. The CDR3 runs 15 residues. Trimming took off 4 bases at V and 0 bases at J, with 10 bases between the two ends. The CDR3 sequence is CASSSGVGSGNTIYF. The CDR3 DNA follows: TGTGCCAGCAGTTCAGGGGTCGGCTCTGGAAACACCATATATTTT.

The V gene is TRBV6-9, the J gene TRBJ2-5, with 8 bases identical to TRBD1. The CDR3 length is 13 residues. Trimming removed 7 bases from V and 8 bases from J; junction bases left unmatched: 9. Germline-derived CDR1 and CDR2 are MNHGY and SVAAGI. CDR3 sequence: CASKRDRSITQYF. CDR3 coding DNA: TGTGCCAGCAAAAGGGACAGGTCCATCACCCAGTACTTC.

The chain joins TRBV13 to TRBJ1-1; a possible D gene is TRBD1 (5 bases). Germline V CDR1 and CDR2: PRHDT, FYEKMQ (reference sequence). The V gene lost 5 bases and the J gene lost 11 bases, with 21 bases spanning the gap. The CDR3 spans 14 residues. The CDR3 nucleotides read TGTGCCAGCAGCCCACAGGCGGGGGATCTGAGCGCTTTCTTT. It codes for CASSPQAGDLSAFF.

The chain carries TRBV6-1 and TRBJ1-2; D unresolved. V was pared by 4 bases and J by 2 bases, with 11 bases between. The length of the CDR3 is 14 residues. CDR1 MNHNS and CDR2 SASEGT come from the germline V gene. CDR3 loop: CASSGLQINYGYTF. The CDR3 DNA reads TGTGCCAGCAGTGGGCTACAGATCAACTATGGCTACACCTTC.

This chain connects TRBV10-2 to TRBJ2-1, with D perhaps TRBD1 (5 bases). The germline V gene encodes CDR1 WSHSY and CDR2 SAAADI. This CDR3 is built from 18 residues. V gave up 4 bases and J gave up 0 bases, with 19 bases separating them. As DNA, the CDR3 is TGCGCCAGCAGTGCCCCGGGTGGTGGGGCGAGCTCCTACAATGAGCAGTTCTTC. It is translated as CASSAPGGGASSYNEQFF.

This sequence joins TRBV7-9 and TRBJ1-1; D may be TRBD1 (6 bases). Between the trimmed V and J ends, which lost 5 bases and 6 bases, there was a span of 13 bases. Germline V gene lookup returns CDR1 SEHNR and CDR2 FQNEAQ (reference sequence). CDR3 length equals 13 residues. CDR3 residues: CASSVYEGAEAFF. CDR3 nucleotide sequence: TGTGCCAGCAGCGTATACGAGGGGGCTGAAGCTTTCTTT. Complete variable domain (other parts from reference TRBV7-9 and TRBJ1-1): DTGVSQNPRHKITKRGQNVTFRCDPISEHNRLYWYRQTLGQGPEFLTYFQNEAQLEKSRLLSDRFSAERPKGSFSTLEIQRTEQGDSAMYLCASSVYEGAEAFFGQGTRLTVV.

V is TRBV21-1 and J is TRBJ1-2; TRBD1 reflects the table's D call only, with no check against the DNA. TRBV21-1 is annotated as a pseudogene. The CDR3 runs 14 residues. CDR3 region: CASSKDPGDYGYTF. CDR3 in DNA: TGTGCCAGCAGCAAAGATCCAGGGGACTATGGCTACACCTTC.

The chain is built from TRBV4-3 and TRBJ1-5; D gene ambiguous. V lost 0 bases to trimming and J lost 0 bases, with 6 bases between them. The CDR3 extends over 15 amino acids. Germline CDR1 LGHNA, CDR2 YSLEER. The CDR3 DNA reads TGCGCCAGCAGCCAAGACAGTTATAGCAATCAGCCCCAGCATTTT. Protein: CASSQDSYSNQPQHF.

In DNA form, the CDR3 reads TGCGCCAGCAGCCAACGACAGGGACAGAATGAAAAACTGTTTTTT. Its translation is CASSQRQGQNEKLFF. The V gene is TRBV4-3, the J gene TRBJ1-4; TRBD1 agrees at 7 bases. Germline values: CDR1 LGHNA, CDR2 YSLEER. The CDR3 loop spans 15 amino acids. V lost 2 bases, J lost 5 bases, and 5 bases stayed unmatched.

The gene calls are TRBV29-1 and TRBJ2-1; 8 bases are a match to TRBD1. The CDR3 runs 14 residues. The V segment lost 3 bases and the J segment 8 bases; nucleotides outside the gene matches: 9. Per germline, CDR1 SQVTM and CDR2 ANQGSEA. The CDR3 nucleotides are TGCAGCGTTGATGTGGTCGACAGGGGCCATGAGCAGTTCTTC. It yields the protein CSVDVVDRGHEQFF.

The chain carries TRBV10-3 and TRBJ1-4, with TRBD1 matching 8 bases. This CDR3 has 13 residues. J gave up 2 bases and V 10 bases, and 3 bases lay outside the gene matches. Per the germline V gene, CDR1 is ENHRY and CDR2 is SYGVKD. The CDR3: CATGGRTNEKLFF. CDR3 nucleotide sequence: TGTGCCACAGGGGGCAGGACTAATGAAAAACTGTTTTTT.

The J gene is TRBJ1-5, the V gene TRBV7-8; no definite D call. CDR3 length equals 14 residues. With 5 bases removed from V and 7 bases from J, the gap between germline ends came to 15 bases. The germline V gene encodes CDR1 SGHVS and CDR2 FQNEAQ. CDR3 nucleotides: TGTGCCAGCAGCCAGGCGAGGGTTCACCAGCCCCAGCATTTT. This sequence encodes CASSQARVHQPQHF.

The gene calls are TRBV27 and TRBJ2-3; unclear D gene. Germline V gives CDR1 MNHEY, CDR2 SMNVEV (reference sequence). This CDR3 spans 12 amino acids. V was pared by 6 bases and J by 2 bases, with 6 bases between. As DNA, the CDR3 is TGTGCCAGCAGCGAGAACACAGATACGCAGTATTTT. It specifies CASSENTDTQYF.

The genes are TRBV19 and TRBJ2-1, with 7 bases that match TRBD2. Germline CDR1 reads LNHDA; CDR2 reads SQIVND (reference sequence). There are 15 residues in the CDR3. Germline trimming cut 10 bases from V and 4 bases from J; bases unmatched to any gene: 13. This CDR3 is CATMIPGGTYNEQFF. For the CDR3, the DNA is TGTGCCACCATGATCCCGGGGGGAACTTACAATGAGCAGTTCTTC.

V gene TRBV27 combines with J gene TRBJ1-2, with TRBD1 matching over 8 bases. The CDR3 runs 18 residues. With V trimmed by 5 bases and J by 2 bases, 16 bases remained unmatched. Per the germline V gene, CDR1 is MNHEY and CDR2 is SMNVEV (reference sequence). This CDR3 reads CASSPLTPTGDPNYGYTF. CDR3 nucleotides: TGTGCCAGCAGTCCCCTGACCCCGACAGGGGATCCGAACTATGGCTACACCTTC.

The chain uses TRBV4-1 and TRBJ1-5, with TRBD1 identical over 10 bases. Germline V lookup: CDR1 MGHRA, CDR2 YSYEKL. V was pared by 2 bases and J by 9 bases, with 10 bases of the junction left unmatched. CDR3 length equals 16 residues. The CDR3 loop is CASSQPTGTGDRPQHF. CDR3 DNA: TGCGCCAGCAGCCAACCCACCGGGACAGGGGACCGGCCCCAGCATTTT.

The J gene is TRBJ2-3, the V gene TRBV11-3; 9 nucleotides agree with TRBD2. The CDR3 length is 16 residues. J gave up 2 bases and V 3 bases, and 6 bases lay outside the gene matches. Germline CDR1 and CDR2: SGHNT and YENEEA. CDR3 region: CASSFHSGGTTDTQYF. CDR3 DNA sequence: TGTGCCAGCAGCTTCCACAGCGGGGGGACCACAGATACGCAGTATTTT. Complete variable domain (other parts from reference TRBV11-3 and TRBJ2-3): EAGVVQSPRYKIIEKKQPVAFWCNPISGHNTLYWYLQNLGQGPELLIRYENEEAVDDSQLPKDRFSAERLKGVDSTLKIQPAELGDSAVYLCASSFHSGGTTDTQYFGPGTRLTVL.

A single count supports this clone. Other DNA variants within this sample encode the same CDR3. The V and J genes are TRBV5-4 and TRBJ2-1, with 9 bases lining up with TRBD1. Germline lookup yields CDR1 SGHNT and CDR2 YYREEE (reference sequence). The CDR3 is 15 amino acids. V dropped 4 bases and J dropped 1; count of bases not matched to a gene: 3. The CDR3 loop reads CASSPDRGSYNEQFF. The DNA for the CDR3 is TGTGCCAGCAGCCCGGACAGGGGATCCTACAATGAGCAGTTCTTC.

The J gene is TRBJ2-5, the V gene TRBV5-3; 8 positions match TRBD2. TRBV5-3 is filed as an ORF, its function uncertain. The V and J ends lost 3 bases and 1 base, in that order; junction bases with no gene match: 11. The CDR3 has 17 amino acids. CDR3 in amino acids: CARSWGGVAGSQETQYF. The CDR3 DNA reads as TGTGCCAGAAGCTGGGGGGGGGTAGCGGGATCCCAAGAGACCCAGTACTTC.

This clone was seen just once. The genes are TRBV9 and TRBJ2-3; D is possibly TRBD2 (7 bases). The CDR3 has 14 residues. Trimming took off 0 bases at V and 6 bases at J, with 11 bases between the two ends. CDR1 and CDR2 from the germline V gene are SGDLS and YYNGEE. CDR3: CASSVAGGGDTQYF. The CDR3 nucleotides read TGTGCCAGCAGCGTAGCGGGGGGCGGGGATACGCAGTATTTT.

This clone was observed once. This chain connects TRBV6-6 to TRBJ1-1; unclear D gene. The germline V gene encodes CDR1 MNHNY and CDR2 SVGAGI (reference sequence). The V end was cut by 7 bases, the J end by 5 bases, with 8 bases between. The CDR3 totals 11 residues. CDR3 DNA: TGTGCCAGCATTATCGAGACTGAAGCTTTCTTT. It yields the protein CASIIETEAFF.

The chain combines TRBV6-5 with TRBJ1-1, with no clear D. This CDR3 has 13 residues. The germline V gene encodes CDR1 MNHEY and CDR2 SVGAGI. The V gene lost 6 bases and the J gene lost 7 bases, with 15 bases spanning the gap. The CDR3 DNA follows: TGTGCCAGCAGCACATGGACTCTCCGTGAAGCTTTCTTT. It specifies CASSTWTLREAFF.

V usage is TRBV19 and J usage is TRBJ2-1; D perhaps matches TRBD2 (6 bases). V was trimmed by 3 bases and J by 12 bases, leaving 12 bases between them. The germline gives CDR1 LNHDA, CDR2 SQIVND (reference sequence). CDR3 size: 12 residues. The CDR3 loop is CASSIGPGGQFF. Here the CDR3 DNA reads TGTGCCAGTAGTATCGGGCCCGGGGGGCAGTTCTTC.

This rearrangement joins TRBV6-5 to TRBJ2-5; 7 nucleotides line up with TRBD1. V lost 5 bases and J lost 0; bases outside the gene matches: 3. The germline gives CDR1 MNHEY, CDR2 SVGAGI. The CDR3 sequence is 14 residues long. The CDR3 protein is CASSPTGYQETQYF. In nucleotides, the CDR3 is TGTGCCAGCAGTCCGACAGGGTACCAAGAGACCCAGTACTTC.

V and J are TRBV6-5 and TRBJ2-7; 7 bases are shared with TRBD1. The germline V gene encodes CDR1 MNHEY and CDR2 SVGAGI. This CDR3 is built from 16 residues. Germline trimming cut 2 bases from V and 0 bases from J; bases unmatched to any gene: 7. The CDR3 loop is CASSYPRQGSSYEQYF. The DNA of the CDR3 is TGTGCCAGCAGTTACCCACGACAGGGCAGCTCCTACGAGCAGTACTTC.

The chain links TRBV7-2 to TRBJ1-5; weak D call: TRBD1 (6 bases). The V end was cut by 7 bases, the J end by 5 bases, with 12 bases between. The CDR3 sequence is 13 residues long. Germline assignment: CDR1 SGHTA and CDR2 FQGNSA. The CDR3 DNA reads as TGTGCCAGCAACGAACAGGGAGATCAGCCCCAGCATTTT. Its protein is CASNEQGDQPQHF.

This chain links TRBV12-1 with TRBJ2-7; the table names TRBD1, a call not compared with the DNA. TRBV12-1 is classified as a pseudogene. The CDR3 runs to 12 residues. The CDR3: CASRTGTYEQYF. The DNA for the CDR3 is TGTGCCAGCAGGACAGGAACCTACGAGCAGTACTTC.